This TCR beta chain was observed in a study of beta chain features in type 1 diabetes. Whole-study context: Patients were similar to healthy donors in age and gender (as well as in cell yields). Sorted cells examined across all samples numbered 85 million to 130 million. Study outcomes and limitations: Fewer junction insertions and more nucleotide deletions appeared in type 1 diabetes patients.

Without exception, sorted populations had purity beyond 98%. V gave up 6 bases and J gave up 6 bases, with 15 bases separating them. Germline lookup yields CDR1 LNHDA and CDR2 SQIVND (reference sequence). This CDR3 comprises 14 residues. This clone was detected many times. Its target is not known. Expressed TCRB transcripts got sequenced, as all isolated RNA was reverse transcribed. TCRdb keeps only in-frame clones here, not all; method: immunoSEQ multiplex PCR. The table has 130,000 to 150,000 clones, 6.9% seen once. The chain has TRBV19 and TRBJ2-4; possibly TRBD1 for D (6 bases). Input material: central memory CD4+ T cells from blood. This clonotype was obtained from a woman between 25 and 40 years old in good health. This chain's CDR3 is CASSRGGSRNIQYF. CDR3 coding DNA: TGTGCCAGTAGCCGAGGGGGTTCAAGAAACATTCAGTACTTC.